This TCR beta chain was identified in a study of blood T cells in healthy people across ages. Study results and limitations: Diversity figures derived from one million T cells were judged to underestimate the true value. Because sorting was not performed, PBMCs prevented conclusive naive versus antigen-experienced comparison.

This CDR3 is 16 amino acids long. Germline CDR1 is MDHEN and CDR2 is SYDVKM. V trimming: 3 bases; J trimming: 5 bases; junction bases outside the gene matches: 5. The use of a sample-barcoded 5' primer and a J-beta primer mix characterized a second PCR of roughly 7 to 12 cycles. Each cDNA molecule was tagged by a template-switch adaptor that had 12 random nucleotides. The yield of each sample was at least 3 million CDR3-containing paired-end reads. TCRdb itself ran the 5' RACE reads through MiXCR, one entry per CDR3 protein. This table holds approximately 940,000 distinct CDR3 sequences, 48% found once. Regarding this clonotype: Its antigen is still unknown.

This clonotype originated in a man aged 25-45 years in good health. The genes are TRBV28 and TRBJ2-3; 13 nucleotides agree with TRBD2. Sequenced input: blood. CDR3 protein: CASSFKRTSGRDTQYF. CDR3 in DNA: TGTGCCAGCAGTTTCAAACGGACTAGCGGGAGAGATACGCAGTATTTT.